A single sample gave rise to the 15 T cell receptor beta chains below, sequenced in a study of T cells after yellow fever vaccination. TCRdb analysed the 5' RACE reads with MiXCR anew, one entry per CDR3 protein. The sample carries nearly 350,000 distinct CDR3 sequences, around 8.1% recorded once. This material consisted of PBMCs, taken about 49 days after the first yellow fever vaccination. The receptors here all came from a man aged 18 to 29 who received the YFV17D yellow fever vaccine.

Only a few counts were recorded for this clonotype. The chain employs TRBV6-5 and TRBJ1-1; D is perhaps TRBD1 (5 bases). V was trimmed by 5 bases and J by 1 base, leaving 17 bases between them. This CDR3 is 16 amino acids long. Germline V gives CDR1 MNHEY, CDR2 SVGAGI. CDR3 sequence reads: CASSRDPAGRNTEAFF. Here the CDR3 DNA reads TGTGCCAGCAGTAGGGACCCCGCCGGCCGGAACACTGAAGCTTTCTTT.

This clonotype was observed many times. This chain uses TRBV7-9 with TRBJ2-3; D uncertain. The CDR3 is 12 amino acids. V lost 3 bases and J lost 4, with 5 bases in between. Germline-derived CDR1 and CDR2 are SEHNR and FQNEAQ (reference sequence). CDR3 sequence (DNA): TGTGCCAGCAGCTTTTCGGCAGATACGCAGTATTTT. Amino acid sequence: CASSFSADTQYF.

The chain employs TRBV6-5 and TRBJ1-5; unclear D gene. The germline V and J ends were trimmed by 0 bases and 15 bases, with 12 bases remaining between them. The CDR3 extends over 12 amino acids. The germline V gene encodes CDR1 MNHEY and CDR2 SVGAGI. The CDR3 DNA is TGTGCCAGCAGTTACTCGACCGGGGAGTTGCATTTT. It translates to CASSYSTGELHF.

Ten or more counts support this clonotype. The V gene is TRBV28, the J gene TRBJ2-3; D is ambiguous. Germline V CDR1 and CDR2: MDHEN, SYDVKM. V was cut by 3 bases and J by 1 base, with 14 bases left in between. This CDR3 is built from 16 residues. The CDR3 loop is CASSFSHPRGTDTQYF. In DNA, the CDR3 is TGTGCCAGCAGTTTCTCACACCCTCGGGGCACAGATACGCAGTATTTT.

V and J are TRBV21-1 and TRBJ2-4; no DNA check was done on the table's D call, TRBD1. TRBV21-1 is recorded as a pseudogene. The CDR3 is 15 residues long. The CDR3 DNA is TGTGCCAGCAGCAATTACAGGGGGCGCGAAAACATTCAGTACTTC. Translation: CASSNYRGRENIQYF.

The genes are TRBV3-1 and TRBJ2-1, with 11 positions matching TRBD2. Germline CDR1 LGHDT, CDR2 YNNKEL (reference sequence). The CDR3 spans 14 residues. Unmatched junction bases numbered 7, after V lost 10 bases and J lost 5 bases. The CDR3 protein is CATTVAGGDNEQFF. Here the CDR3 DNA reads TGTGCCACCACCGTAGCGGGGGGGGACAATGAGCAGTTCTTC.

This clonotype was recorded a few times. The chain couples TRBV24-1 to TRBJ2-3; no clear D. The CDR3 contains 13 residues. Deletions cut 1 base from V and 4 bases from J, with 5 bases between. CDR1 and CDR2 (germline): KGHDR, SFDVKD. Here the CDR3 DNA reads TGTGCCACCAGTGATTTCCTGGCAGATACGCAGTATTTT. This encodes CATSDFLADTQYF.

The chain joins TRBV7-8 to TRBJ1-5; D is unclear. CDR1 and CDR2 from the germline V gene are SGHVS and FQNEAQ. Deletions cut 2 bases from V and 4 bases from J, with 12 bases between. This CDR3 has 15 residues. The CDR3 DNA sequence: TGTGCCAGCAGCTTACAAAGGGCGGGGAATCAGCCCCAGCATTTT. It translates to CASSLQRAGNQPQHF.

This clonotype was seen a handful of times. V gene TRBV4-3 combines with J gene TRBJ2-1; tentatively, D is TRBD1 (5 bases). The V end was cut by 2 bases, the J end by 5 bases, with 16 bases between. Looked up from germline, CDR1 is LGHNA and CDR2 is YSLEER. The CDR3 length is 16 residues. Here the CDR3 DNA reads TGCGCCAGCAGCCAACTATGGGGCCCCATACACAATGAGCAGTTCTTC. Its translation: CASSQLWGPIHNEQFF.

The DNA of the CDR3 is TGTGCCAGCACTGTGGGGCGGGGGGGCCCCGGCCAGTTCTTC. Residues: CASTVGRGGPGQFF. This chain connects TRBV28 to TRBJ2-1, with TRBD2 matching over 9 bases. V lost 7 bases and J lost 13; bases outside the gene matches: 14. This CDR3 has 14 residues. Germline CDR1 MDHEN, CDR2 SYDVKM.

The J gene is TRBJ2-5, the V gene TRBV4-1; D uncertain. This CDR3 spans 14 amino acids. The V and J ends lost 3 bases and 5 bases respectively, with 13 bases between them. Germline CDR1 and CDR2: MGHRA and YSYEKL. CDR3: CASSQGTRSETQYF. CDR3 DNA sequence: TGCGCCAGCAGCCAGGGAACACGGTCGGAGACCCAGTACTTC.

This rearrangement joins TRBV2 to TRBJ2-6; 11 nucleotides line up with TRBD1. With V trimmed by 2 bases and J by 4 bases, 7 bases remained unmatched. The germline CDR1 and CDR2 sequences are SNHLY and FYNNEI. The CDR3 is 18 amino acids. The DNA for the CDR3 is TGTGCCAGCAGTGAACTTGGACAGGGGGCATGGGGGGCCAACGTCCTGACTTTC. Amino acid sequence: CASSELGQGAWGANVLTF.

The chain combines TRBV7-6 with TRBJ2-7; no clear D. This CDR3 is built from 15 residues. Germline values: CDR1 SGHVS, CDR2 FNYEAQ. V lost 2 bases to trimming and J lost 0 bases, with 11 bases between them. As DNA, the CDR3 is TGTGCCAGCAGCTTAAGAAGCTTAGGCTCCTACGAGCAGTACTTC. Its translation is CASSLRSLGSYEQYF.

This clonotype was counted a few times. V is TRBV7-9 and J is TRBJ1-6, with no clear D. CDR1 and CDR2 from the germline V gene are SEHNR and FQNEAQ (reference sequence). The CDR3 extends over 12 amino acids. Trimming took off 4 bases at V and 5 bases at J, with 3 bases between the two ends. CDR3 nucleotide sequence: TGTGCCAGCAGCTCACATAATTCACCCCTCCACTTT. The encoded protein is CASSSHNSPLHF.

The chain links TRBV11-2 to TRBJ2-2, with D possibly being TRBD2 (5 bases). CDR3 length: 18 amino acids. The germline V gene encodes CDR1 SGHAT and CDR2 FQNNGV. Trimming pared 5 bases from V and 6 bases from J, leaving 25 bases between. Here the CDR3 DNA reads TGTGCCAGCAGCCGCTTCCCCTCAGGAGGCGTCCGACCCGGGGAGCTGTTTTTT. Its protein product is CASSRFPSGGVRPGELFF.